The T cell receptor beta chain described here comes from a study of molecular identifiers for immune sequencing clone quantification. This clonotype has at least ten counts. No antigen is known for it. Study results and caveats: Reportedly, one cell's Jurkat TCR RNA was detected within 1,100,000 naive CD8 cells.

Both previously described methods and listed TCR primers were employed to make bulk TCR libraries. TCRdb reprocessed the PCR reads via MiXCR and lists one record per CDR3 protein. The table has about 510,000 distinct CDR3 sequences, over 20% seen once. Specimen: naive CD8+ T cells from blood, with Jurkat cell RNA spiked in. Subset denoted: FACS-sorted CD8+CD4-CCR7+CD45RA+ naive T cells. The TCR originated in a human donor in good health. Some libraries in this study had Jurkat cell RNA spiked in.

CDR3 DNA sequence: TGCGCCAGCAGCCAAGATTTAGGCACCGAAGGATACGAGCAGTACTTC. As protein: CASSQDLGTEGYEQYF. This chain joins TRBV4-3 and TRBJ2-7; the D is unclear. The CDR3 has 16 residues. V shed 0 bases and J shed 4 bases, with 16 bases lying between them. The germline gives CDR1 LGHNA, CDR2 YSLEER.